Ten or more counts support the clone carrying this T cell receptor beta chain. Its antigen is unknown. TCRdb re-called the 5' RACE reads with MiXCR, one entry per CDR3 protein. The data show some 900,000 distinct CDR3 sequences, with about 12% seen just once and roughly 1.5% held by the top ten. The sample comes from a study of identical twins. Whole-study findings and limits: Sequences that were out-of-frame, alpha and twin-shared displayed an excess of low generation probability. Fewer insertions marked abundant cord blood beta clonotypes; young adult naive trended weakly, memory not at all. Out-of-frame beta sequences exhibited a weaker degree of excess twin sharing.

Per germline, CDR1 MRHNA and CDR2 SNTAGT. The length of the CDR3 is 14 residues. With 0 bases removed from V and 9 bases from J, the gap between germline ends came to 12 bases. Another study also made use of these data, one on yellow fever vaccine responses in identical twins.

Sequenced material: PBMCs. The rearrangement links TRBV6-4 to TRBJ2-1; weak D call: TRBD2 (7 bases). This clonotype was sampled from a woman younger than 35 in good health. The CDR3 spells CASSDSGGAGEQFF. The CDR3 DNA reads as TGTGCCAGCAGTGACTCGGGGGGGGCAGGTGAGCAGTTCTTC.